Listed below are T cell receptor beta chains from one sample, sequenced in a study of shared clonotypes between healthy human individuals. TCRdb's copy holds only in-frame clones and misses some; the assay was immunoSEQ multiplex PCR. The top ten hold 1.2% of the sample, which has around 2,000,000 clones, approximately 94% seen once. The specimen was naive CD8+ T cells sorted from blood. These receptors were collected from a man younger than 35 in good health. CDR3s include the opening cysteine and the closing phenylalanine or tryptophan. A D gene is named only where the DNA matches it firmly. Not every row has a clone size; where given, it reads once, few, many or a size class.

length,V,size,J,D,CDR3,DNA
13,TRBV19,.,TRBJ2-7,TRBD2,CASSAGREYEQYF,TGTGCCAGTAGTGCCGGGAGGGAGTACGAGCAGTACTTC
13,TRBV6-5,.,TRBJ2-1,.,CASSFNSGNEQFF,TGTGCCAGCAGTTTCAACTCGGGGAATGAGCAGTTCTTC
15,TRBV4-1,.,TRBJ2-7,TRBD2,CASSLSGGYSYEQYF,TGCGCCAGCAGCCTTAGCGGGGGGTACTCCTACGAGCAGTACTTC
15,TRBV5-1,.,TRBJ2-2,TRBD1,CASSFRDSLTGELFF,TGCGCCAGCAGCTTCCGGGACAGCCTAACCGGGGAGCTGTTTTTT
15,TRBV4-3,.,TRBJ2-5,.,CASSRLLQGTETQYF,TGCGCCAGCAGCCGCTTACTACAGGGCACAGAGACCCAGTACTTC
15,TRBV7-2,.,TRBJ2-1,TRBD2,CASSPGTSSVNEQFF,TGTGCCAGCAGTCCCGGGACTAGCTCGGTGAATGAGCAGTTCTTC
13,TRBV5-6,.,TRBJ1-5,.,CASSQTSNQPQHF,TGTGCCAGCAGTCAGACGTCAAATCAGCCCCAGCATTTT
13,TRBV9,.,TRBJ2-3,TRBD2,CASNVAGPDTQYF,TGTGCCAGCAACGTAGCGGGGCCAGATACGCAGTATTTT
15,TRBV7-6,.,TRBJ1-5,TRBD1,CASSLATGADQPQHF,TGTGCCAGCAGCCTAGCTACAGGGGCTGATCAGCCCCAGCATTTT
16,TRBV7-2,.,TRBJ2-5,TRBD2,CASSLIAGGPRETQYF,TGTGCCAGCAGCTTAATAGCGGGAGGGCCTAGGGAGACCCAGTACTTC
16,TRBV5-4,.,TRBJ2-1,TRBD2,CASSLRAGGPWNEQFF,TGTGCCAGCAGCTTGCGAGCGGGGGGGCCTTGGAATGAGCAGTTCTTC
15,TRBV5-6,.,TRBJ2-6,.,CASSLVYSGANVLTF,TGTGCCAGCAGCTTGGTGTACTCTGGGGCCAACGTCCTGACTTTC
14,TRBV4-1,.,TRBJ1-1,.,CASSQDRVDTEAFF,TGCGCCAGCAGCCAAGACAGGGTGGACACTGAAGCTTTCTTT
19,TRBV5-5,once,TRBJ1-1,.,CASSAIFTRDSLGNTEAFF,TGTGCCAGCAGCGCTATCTTCACCCGGGACTCATTAGGGAACACTGAAGCTTTCTTT
13,TRBV11-2,.,TRBJ2-5,.,CASSLSGWETQYF,TGTGCCAGCAGCTTATCGGGATGGGAGACCCAGTACTTC
16,TRBV5-6,.,TRBJ2-5,TRBD2,CASSFTGGLLWETQYF,TGTGCCAGCAGCTTTACGGGAGGGCTCCTTTGGGAGACCCAGTACTTC
18,TRBV27,.,TRBJ2-7,TRBD1,CASSLSGQGTYLTYEQYF,TGTGCCAGCAGTTTATCTGGACAGGGCACCTACCTCACCTACGAGCAGTACTTC
16,TRBV15,once,TRBJ2-3,TRBD2,CATSARLAGEEDTQYF,TGTGCCACCAGCGCTCGACTAGCGGGAGAAGAAGATACGCAGTATTTT
18,TRBV7-2,once,TRBJ2-1,.,CASSLVSDPILSYNEQFF,TGTGCCAGCAGCTTAGTCTCGGACCCAATACTTTCCTACAATGAGCAGTTCTTC
14,TRBV4-1,.,TRBJ1-6,.,CASSLDPGNSPLHF,TGCGCCAGCAGCCTGGACCCAGGGAACTCACCCCTCCACTTT
11,TRBV30,.,TRBJ2-5,.,CAWMQQGTQYF,TGTGCCTGGATGCAGCAAGGGACCCAGTACTTC
14,TRBV5-6,.,TRBJ2-1,.,CASSLQGSYNEQFF,TGTGCCAGCAGCTTGCAGGGATCCTACAATGAGCAGTTCTTC
14,TRBV28,.,TRBJ2-7,TRBD1,CASNTGTGRYEQYF,TGTGCCAGCAATACCGGGACAGGGAGGTACGAGCAGTACTTC
14,TRBV7-9,.,TRBJ1-5,TRBD1,CASSLGTGVQPQHF,TGTGCCAGCAGCTTGGGGACAGGGGTTCAGCCCCAGCATTTT
14,TRBV11-2,.,TRBJ2-1,.,CASRHGTDYNEQFF,TGTGCCAGCAGACATGGGACGGACTACAATGAGCAGTTCTTC